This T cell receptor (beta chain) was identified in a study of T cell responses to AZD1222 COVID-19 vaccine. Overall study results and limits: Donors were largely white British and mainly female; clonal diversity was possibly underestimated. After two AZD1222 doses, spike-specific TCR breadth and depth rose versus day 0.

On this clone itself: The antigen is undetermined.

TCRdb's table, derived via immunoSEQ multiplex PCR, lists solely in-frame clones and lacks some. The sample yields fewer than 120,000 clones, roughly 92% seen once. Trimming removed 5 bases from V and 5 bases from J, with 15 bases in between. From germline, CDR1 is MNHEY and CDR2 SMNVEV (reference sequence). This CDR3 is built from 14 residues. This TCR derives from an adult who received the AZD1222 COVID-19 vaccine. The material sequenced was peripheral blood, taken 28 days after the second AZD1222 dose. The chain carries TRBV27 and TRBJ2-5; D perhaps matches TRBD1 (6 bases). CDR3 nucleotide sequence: TGTGCCAGCAGTCAACAGGGTGGTCAGGAGACCCAGTACTTC. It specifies CASSQQGGQETQYF.